One and the same sample provided the 28 T cell receptor beta chains below, sequenced in a study of T cell repertoires in cytomegalovirus infection. The antigens for these receptors are not known. Via MiXCR, TCRdb re-called the reads, giving one row per CDR3 protein. Among around 570,000 distinct CDR3 sequences, 40% were seen once, and the ten largest hold around 48%. The sequencing used cultured PBMCs, collected from culture after CMV antigen stimulation. These receptors were obtained from a human donor in good health (CMV status not recorded). Some clones in this sample may be carry-over from other donors' samples.

This clonotype was seen once. The genes are TRBV6-2 or TRBV6-3 and TRBJ2-7, with 7 bases that match TRBD1. CDR3 length equals 15 residues. Germline V gene lookup returns CDR1 MNHEY and CDR2 SVGEGT. The junction had 9 bases not matched to a gene; V was cut back by 5 bases and J by 2 bases. DNA of the CDR3: TGTGCCAGCAGTCCCAGGGACAGTCTCACCTACGAGCAGTACTTC. It yields the protein CASSPRDSLTYEQYF.

This clonotype has just a few counts. The V and J genes are TRBV7-2 and TRBJ2-7; 8 bases are shared with TRBD1. The CDR3 consists of 13 residues. The J segment lost 4 bases and the V segment lost 11 bases, leaving 10 bases of the junction unmatched. Germline values: CDR1 SGHTA, CDR2 FQGNSA. The CDR3 loop is CAVNRDRTYEQYF. CDR3 DNA: TGTGCCGTCAACCGGGACAGGACATACGAGCAGTACTTC.

V gene TRBV6-1 combines with J gene TRBJ1-1; 7 bases are shared with TRBD1. There are 14 residues in the CDR3. Germline loops: CDR1 MNHNS, CDR2 SASEGT. The J segment lost 2 bases and the V segment lost 5 bases, leaving 5 bases of the junction unmatched. This CDR3 is CASSLQGSNTEAFF. CDR3 in DNA: TGTGCCAGCAGTTTACAGGGGAGCAACACTGAAGCTTTCTTT.

This clonotype was detected only a few times. The genes are TRBV6-1 and TRBJ2-2; 8 bases agree with TRBD2. The CDR3 totals 17 residues. V was pared by 3 bases and J by 4 bases, with 10 bases of the junction left unmatched. CDR1 is MNHNS and CDR2 is SASEGT in the germline V gene. The DNA of the CDR3 is TGTGCCAGCAGTGATGGTCGGGGGGGCGGAGGCACCGGGGAGCTGTTTTTT. Its translation: CASSDGRGGGGTGELFF.

This chain connects TRBV6-1 to TRBJ2-7, with TRBD2 as a possible D gene (6 bases). CDR3 length equals 14 residues. V was pared by 6 bases and J by 1 base, with 13 bases between. CDR1 MNHNS and CDR2 SASEGT come from the germline V gene. CDR3 sequence (DNA): TGTGCCAGCAGGCACCGGGACTCATCCTACGAGCAGTACTTC. It translates to CASRHRDSSYEQYF.

The CDR3 loop is CASSEQSRNQPQHF. Here the CDR3 DNA reads TGTGCCAGCTCAGAACAGAGCCGCAATCAGCCCCAGCATTTT. The chain combines TRBV18 with TRBJ1-5, with unresolved D. The V and J ends lost 5 bases and 2 bases respectively, with 10 bases between them. The germline gives CDR1 KGHSH, CDR2 LQKENI. The CDR3 covers 14 residues.

In its sample, this clonotype was seen many times. The rearrangement uses TRBV7-2 and TRBJ2-2; TRBD2 matches at 8 bases. This CDR3 comprises 19 residues. CDR1 and CDR2 (germline): SGHTA, FQGNSA. With 5 bases clipped from V and 0 bases from J, the junction kept 14 bases outside the gene matches. As DNA, the CDR3 is TGTGCCAGCAGCAACAAAAGGATTGGCGGGGGGACGAACACCGGGGAGCTGTTTTTT. Its translation is CASSNKRIGGGTNTGELFF.

CDR3 loop: CSAESPGLNTGELFF. In nucleotides, the CDR3 is TGCAGTGCTGAATCCCCGGGACTCAACACCGGGGAGCTGTTTTTT. The chain carries TRBV20-1 and TRBJ2-2, with D tentatively TRBD2 (6 bases). The V end was cut by 5 bases, the J end by 2 bases, with 15 bases between. The CDR3 covers 15 residues. Germline assignment: CDR1 DFQATT and CDR2 SNEGSKA (reference sequence).

V gene TRBV7-9 combines with J gene TRBJ2-1, with 8 nucleotides matching TRBD2. After removal of 5 bases from V and 9 bases from J, the junction contained 12 bases not matched to a gene. Germline CDR1 reads SEHNR; CDR2 reads FQNEAQ (reference sequence). The length of the CDR3 is 15 residues. CDR3 loop: CASSREGSGGLEQFF. DNA of the CDR3: TGTGCCAGCAGCCGAGAGGGGAGCGGGGGTCTTGAGCAGTTCTTC.

The CDR3 coding sequence is TGTGCCAGCAGTGAAAATGGAGATACGCAGTATTTT. Translating gives CASSENGDTQYF. The gene calls are TRBV6-1 and TRBJ2-3; D gene uncertain. V lost 2 bases and J lost 5, with 5 bases in between. This CDR3 has 12 amino acids. Germline V CDR1 and CDR2: MNHNS, SASEGT.

Here the CDR3 DNA reads TGCGCCAGCGGGGGGATTAATGAAAAACTGTTTTTT. The encoded protein is CASGGINEKLFF. The chain joins TRBV4-1 to TRBJ1-4, with D perhaps TRBD1 (5 bases). The CDR3 has 12 amino acids. Germline assignment: CDR1 MGHRA and CDR2 YSYEKL. The ends were cut back, 8 bases at V and 4 bases at J, with 8 bases in the middle.

This chain links TRBV20-1 with TRBJ2-3; the match to TRBD1 covers 7 bases. Germline loops: CDR1 DFQATT, CDR2 SNEGSKA (reference sequence). V trimming: 6 bases; J trimming: 0 bases; junction bases outside the gene matches: 6. This CDR3 has 14 amino acids. The CDR3, as DNA: TGCAGTGCGGGACAGTACTCTAGCACAGATACGCAGTATTTT. This sequence encodes CSAGQYSSTDTQYF.

The V gene is TRBV12-3 or TRBV12-4, the J gene TRBJ1-1; D unclear. V dropped 4 bases and J dropped 3 bases, with 9 bases sitting between them. The CDR3 covers 13 residues. CDR3 DNA sequence: TGTGCCAGCAGTTCCGCACTAGACACTGAAGCTTTCTTT. This sequence encodes CASSSALDTEAFF.

V is TRBV12-3 or TRBV12-4 and J is TRBJ1-1; D is unresolved. CDR3 length equals 14 residues. The V and J ends lost 6 bases and 5 bases respectively, with 16 bases between them. CDR3: CASSPPPGGTEAFF. CDR3 bases: TGTGCCAGCAGCCCACCCCCCGGAGGAACTGAAGCTTTCTTT.

This chain connects TRBV20-1 to TRBJ2-3; no firm D call. The CDR3 has 16 residues. Germline V gene lookup returns CDR1 DFQATT and CDR2 SNEGSKA (reference sequence). V was pared by 0 bases and J by 6 bases, with 19 bases between. This CDR3 is CSARDPQAPRADTQYF. In DNA form, the CDR3 reads TGCAGTGCTAGAGATCCGCAGGCCCCCCGTGCGGATACGCAGTATTTT.

The V call is TRBV11-3, the J call TRBJ2-7; D may be TRBD2 (7 bases). CDR3 size: 15 residues. Trimming stripped 8 bases from V and 2 bases from J, with 19 bases between. Looked up from germline, CDR1 is SGHNT and CDR2 is YENEEA. The CDR3 coding sequence is TGTGCCAGCCAAATTGGGAGCGGGGACACCTACGAGCAGTACTTC. Translated: CASQIGSGDTYEQYF. Variable domain in full (rest from reference TRBV11-3 and TRBJ2-7): EAGVVQSPRYKIIEKKQPVAFWCNPISGHNTLYWYLQNLGQGPELLIRYENEEAVDDSQLPKDRFSAERLKGVDSTLKIQPAELGDSAVYLCASQIGSGDTYEQYFGPGTRLTVT.

The rearrangement uses TRBV7-9 and TRBJ2-5, with D perhaps matching TRBD1 or TRBD2 (5 bases each). This CDR3 is built from 14 residues. CDR1 is SEHNR, CDR2 FQNEAQ, per germline (reference sequence). V was shortened by 5 bases and J by 4 bases, with 14 bases between the two germline ends. The DNA of the CDR3 is TGTGCCAGCAGCCCCCTCCAGGGAGCAGAGACCCAGTACTTC. Translating gives CASSPLQGAETQYF.

This chain connects TRBV7-2 to TRBJ2-3; 14 bases align to TRBD2. V lost 3 bases and J lost 10; bases outside the gene matches: 3. Germline V gene sequence: CDR1 SGHTA, CDR2 FQGNSA. The CDR3 contains 14 residues. CDR3 loop: CASSFGLAGGSQYF. The CDR3 DNA is TGTGCCAGCAGCTTTGGACTAGCGGGGGGTTCGCAGTATTTT.

V gene TRBV11-2 combines with J gene TRBJ2-3; TRBD2 is a possible D gene (5 bases). V was pared by 9 bases and J by 6 bases, with 19 bases between. The CDR3 is 14 residues long. Germline values: CDR1 SGHAT, CDR2 FQNNGV. Here the CDR3 reads CASGGLKGIDTQYF. Here the CDR3 DNA reads TGTGCCAGTGGCGGGCTTAAGGGCATCGATACGCAGTATTTT.

The rearrangement joins TRBV7-2 to TRBJ1-6; 8 bases line up with TRBD1. Trimming took 7 bases from V and 10 from J; bases not matched to a gene: 9. The CDR3 consists of 14 residues. Germline V gene lookup returns CDR1 SGHTA and CDR2 FQGNSA. CDR3 sequence: CASTDRAIGSPLHF. CDR3 in DNA: TGTGCCAGCACGGACAGGGCTATAGGCTCACCCCTCCACTTT.

CDR3: CASRTSGETQYF. CDR3 DNA: TGTGCCAGCCGGACTAGCGGAGAGACCCAGTACTTC. J is TRBJ2-5 and V is TRBV6-2 or TRBV6-3; 10 bases match TRBD2. V was pared by 8 bases and J by 4 bases, with 1 base of the junction left unmatched. The length of the CDR3 is 12 residues. CDR1 and CDR2 (germline): MNHEY, SVGEGT.

The rearrangement joins TRBV19 to TRBJ1-1; D unresolved. Germline CDR1 is LNHDA and CDR2 is SQIVND (reference sequence). Trimming stripped 7 bases from V and 8 bases from J, with 20 bases between. This CDR3 is 14 amino acids long. This CDR3 is CASTISRRTHEAFF. CDR3 DNA sequence: TGTGCCAGTACCATTTCCCGCAGGACCCACGAAGCTTTCTTT. The full variable domain, with the rest looked up from reference TRBV19 and TRBJ1-1, is DGGITQSPKYLFRKEGQNVTLSCEQNLNHDAMYWYRQDPGQGLRLIYYSQIVNDFQKGDIAEGYSVSREKKESFPLTVTSAQKNPTAFYLCASTISRRTHEAFFGQGTRLTVV.

This clonotype was detected only a few times. CDR3 in amino acids: CASSSRGPSSTDTQYF. The CDR3, as DNA: TGTGCCAGCAGCTCTCGGGGGCCGAGTAGCACAGATACGCAGTATTTT. This chain joins TRBV4-2 and TRBJ2-3, with D possibly called TRBD1 or TRBD2 (6 bases each). Germline loops: CDR1 LGHNA, CDR2 YNFKEQ. V was trimmed by 5 bases and J by 0 bases, leaving 15 bases between them. The CDR3 loop spans 16 amino acids.

This clonotype has more than one count but fewer than ten. The V and J genes are TRBV6-1 and TRBJ1-4, with D possibly being TRBD1 (5 bases). V was clipped by 4 bases and J by 8 bases, with 8 bases between them. Per germline, CDR1 MNHNS and CDR2 SASEGT. There are 12 residues in the CDR3. The CDR3 loop reads CASSGDGEKLFF. In DNA form, the CDR3 reads TGTGCCAGCAGTGGGGACGGAGAAAAACTGTTTTTT.

The rearrangement joins TRBV10-3 to TRBJ2-1, with 8 bases lining up with TRBD2. CDR1 and CDR2 (germline): ENHRY, SYGVKD. The CDR3 totals 14 residues. V dropped 2 bases and J dropped 9; count of bases not matched to a gene: 6. The CDR3 reads CAISEVAREGEQFF. In DNA, the CDR3 is TGTGCCATCAGTGAGGTGGCCCGGGAGGGTGAGCAGTTCTTC.

V gene TRBV12-3 or TRBV12-4 combines with J gene TRBJ2-3; 7 bases line up with TRBD1. This CDR3 is built from 14 residues. V lost 7 bases to trimming and J lost 0 bases; unmatched junction nucleotides: 4. The CDR3 DNA follows: TGTGCCAGCATGGACAGGACTAGCACAGATACGCAGTATTTT. This sequence encodes CASMDRTSTDTQYF.

Here the CDR3 DNA reads TGTGCCAGTAGTATAGTGCCCCGGGACAGCAGGCCGCATACGCAGTATTTT. This gives the protein CASSIVPRDSRPHTQYF. V usage is TRBV19 and J usage is TRBJ2-3; 7 bases fit TRBD1. Looked up from germline, CDR1 is LNHDA and CDR2 is SQIVND (reference sequence). The CDR3 is 17 amino acids. V shed 1 base and J 7 bases; nucleotides not matched to a gene: 14.

This clonotype was seen just once. The chain recombines TRBV12-3 or TRBV12-4 with TRBJ2-2; 12 nucleotides align to TRBD2. CDR3 length: 22 residues. Unmatched junction bases numbered 17, after V lost 2 bases and J lost 1 base. CDR3 in amino acids: CASSLSGPRGLAGGQNTGELFF. CDR3 DNA sequence: TGTGCCAGCAGTTTAAGCGGGCCAAGGGGCCTAGCGGGAGGGCAGAACACCGGGGAGCTGTTTTTT.